The clone carrying this T cell receptor (beta chain) was recorded many times. Trimming cost V 3 bases and J 2 bases; bases outside gene matches: 19. The germline CDR1 and CDR2 sequences are KGHSH and LQKENI. The CDR3 length is 20 residues. Using its own MiXCR run on the 5' RACE reads, TCRdb lists one record per CDR3 protein. The table lists about 96,000 distinct CDR3 sequences, 17% of them singletons, with roughly 6.1% in the top ten. This record comes from a study of T cells of healthy individuals. This sequence was found in a human donor in good health. V is TRBV18 and J is TRBJ1-5; 7 positions match TRBD1. The CDR3 DNA sequence: TGTGCCAGCTCACCCGCACTATCGGGTACAGGGGCGAGGGGCAATCAGCCCCAGCATTTT. Amino acids: CASSPALSGTGARGNQPQHF.